The clone carrying this TCR beta chain occurred a few times. Its antigen is not identified. PCR was performed using 60 Vbeta and 13 Jbeta primers. The table came from immunoSEQ multiplex PCR; TCRdb's copy has only in-frame clones and leaves some out. This table has roughly 63,000 clones, roughly 77% appearing once. Although they were nominally healthy when sampled, donors likely had unrecorded immune exposures. The germline V gene has CDR1 MGHDK and CDR2 SYGVNS. The CDR3 runs to 13 residues. Deletions cut 2 bases from V and 8 bases from J, with 12 bases between. This specimen belongs to a study of cytomegalovirus exposure and HLA in healthy donors. Overall study results and limits: Presence/absence analyses rested on an assumption that sequencing depth was roughly uniform across donors. Association of a missense DCLRE1C variant with TCR beta V- and J-gene trimming was reported in a later analysis. In an earlier analysis, about 90% or about 30%: the productive usage of most TCR beta V segments.

The V and J genes are TRBV25-1 and TRBJ1-2; a weak D match, TRBD1 (5 bases). The clonotype was recovered from a woman in her forties in good health and CMV-seropositive. The source material was PBMCs. The CDR3 DNA follows: TGTGCCAGCAGTGAAACGGGGGTCAGCGGCTACACCTTC. It is translated as CASSETGVSGYTF.